This T cell receptor beta chain appears in the sequencing data of a study of preoperative IRX-2 immunotherapy in early breast cancer (dated by TCRdb to 2018 to 2020). Regarding this clone: This receptor's antigen is unknown. Within one base of it there is no much larger clone, and no base qualities were kept.

The CDR3 has 12 amino acids, counting the end cysteine and phenylalanine. Left in the record is the CDR3 DNA by itself, 36 bases read in frame from the first base. As encoded in the germline V gene, CDR1 is MDHEN while CDR2 is SYDVKM. Receptor amplification or capture employed the immunoSEQ multiplex PCR assay. TCRdb re-hosts the immuneACCESS table, in-frame sequences only. Its copies lack some clones; in the studies checked, an unresolved V gene accounts for under half of them, and the cause for the rest is not known. For this sample the table gives about 37,000 clones, of which roughly 80% were detected only once. Roughly 1.5% of the sample comes from the top ten. What the treatment or condition label conveys for this sample: preoperative locoregional IRX-2 cytokine immunotherapy. The samples were obtained from a phase Ib study that tested preoperative, locoregional IRX-2 cytokine immunotherapy designed to prime immune responses. Before surgery, IRX-2 was given to the donors, who were patients with early-stage breast cancer.

The sequence was obtained from a human donor with breast cancer. Specimen: lymph node tissue, collected after IRX-2 immunotherapy. The V and J genes are TRBV28 and TRBJ1-1; TRBD1 is possibly the D segment (5 matching bases). The nucleotide sequence reads as follows: TGTGCGAGCTCTCGGGGGTACACTGAAGCTTTCTTT. Its product reads: CASSRGYTEAFF. The reference TRBV28 and TRBJ1-1 proteins fill in what lies around the CDR3, so the full variable domain reads DVKVTQSSRYLVKRTGEKVFLECVQDMDHENMFWYRQDPGLGLRLIYFSYDVKMKEKGDIPEGYSVSREKKERFSLILESASTNQTSMYLCASSRGYTEAFFGQGTRLTVV.